This T cell receptor beta chain is from a study of identical twins. Details on this clonotype: The antigen remains unidentified.

Unique molecular identifiers were in the cDNA, with template-switch universal primer binding. One entry per CDR3 protein, called by TCRdb with MiXCR from the 5' RACE reads. The sample yields 1.5 million to 2 million distinct CDR3 sequences, 32% seen once. General study findings and limits: Invariant MAIT and iNKT cells could partly confound zero-insertion analyses. When twins shared out-of-frame alpha sequences, those sequences had excess low generation probability.

Germline CDR1 is SGHVS and CDR2 is FQNEAQ. Trimming removed 0 bases at V and 8 bases at J, with 10 bases between. The CDR3 consists of 13 residues. Sequencing used cord blood. This sequence joins TRBV7-8 and TRBJ1-2; D unclear. The TCR comes from a newborn girl in good health. The CDR3 DNA reads as TGTGCCAGCAGCTTAGCCGGGGTCAAGGGCTACACCTTC. It specifies CASSLAGVKGYTF.